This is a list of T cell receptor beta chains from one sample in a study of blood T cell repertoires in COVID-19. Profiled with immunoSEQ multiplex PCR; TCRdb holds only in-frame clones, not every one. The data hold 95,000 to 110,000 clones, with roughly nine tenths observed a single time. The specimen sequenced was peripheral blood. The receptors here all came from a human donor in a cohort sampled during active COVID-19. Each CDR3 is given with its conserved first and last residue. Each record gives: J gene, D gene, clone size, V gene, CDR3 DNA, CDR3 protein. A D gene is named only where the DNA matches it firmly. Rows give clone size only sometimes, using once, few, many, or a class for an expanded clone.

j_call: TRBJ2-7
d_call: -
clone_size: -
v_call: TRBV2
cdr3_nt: TGTGCCAGCAGGGCGGTTGAGCAGTACTTC
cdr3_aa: CASRAVEQYF

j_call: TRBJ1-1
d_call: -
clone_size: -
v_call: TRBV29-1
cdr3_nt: TGCAGCGTGGCCAACGGGGGGGAAGCTTTCTTT
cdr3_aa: CSVANGGEAFF

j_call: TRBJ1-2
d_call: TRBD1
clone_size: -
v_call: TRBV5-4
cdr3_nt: TGTGCCAGCAGCAGGGACAGGGCGTATAACTATGGCTACACCTTC
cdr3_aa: CASSRDRAYNYGYTF

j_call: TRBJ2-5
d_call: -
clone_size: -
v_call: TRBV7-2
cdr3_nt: TGTGCCAGCAGCTTACAGAGGTCTGGAGAGACCCAGTACTTC
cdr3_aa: CASSLQRSGETQYF

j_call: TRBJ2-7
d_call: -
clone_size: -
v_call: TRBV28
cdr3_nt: TGTGCCAGCAGGCCGGGGTCAGAGGCCTACGAGCAGTACTTC
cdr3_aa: CASRPGSEAYEQYF

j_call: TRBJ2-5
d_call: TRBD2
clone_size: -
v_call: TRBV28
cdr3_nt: TGTGCCAGCAGTCTCGGGGGGGCGCAGACCCAGTACTTC
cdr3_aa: CASSLGGAQTQYF

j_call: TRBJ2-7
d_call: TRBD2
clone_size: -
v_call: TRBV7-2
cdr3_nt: TGTGCCAGCAGCCTCGCCAGCGGGGGGGCTTACGAGCAGTACTTC
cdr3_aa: CASSLASGGAYEQYF

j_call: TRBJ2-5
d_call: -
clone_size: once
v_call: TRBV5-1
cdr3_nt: TGCGCCAGCTCTCCGGGACACCTCCAAGAGACCCAGTACTTC
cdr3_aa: CASSPGHLQETQYF

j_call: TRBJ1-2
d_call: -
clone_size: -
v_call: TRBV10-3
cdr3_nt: TGTGCCTCACGCCAGGATCAAAACCCTAACTATGGCTACACCTTC
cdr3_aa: CASRQDQNPNYGYTF

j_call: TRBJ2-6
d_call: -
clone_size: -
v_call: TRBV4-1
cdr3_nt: TGCGCCAGCAGCCAAGATAAAGCTGCAGGGGCCAACGTCCTGACTTTC
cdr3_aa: CASSQDKAAGANVLTF

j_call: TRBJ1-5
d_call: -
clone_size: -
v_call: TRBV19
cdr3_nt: TGTGCCAGTAGTATCTCGGGGGGCAATCAGCCCCAGCATTTT
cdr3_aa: CASSISGGNQPQHF

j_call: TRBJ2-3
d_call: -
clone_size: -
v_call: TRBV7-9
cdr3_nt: TGTGCCAGCGGAGTAAGCACAGATACGCAGTATTTT
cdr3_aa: CASGVSTDTQYF

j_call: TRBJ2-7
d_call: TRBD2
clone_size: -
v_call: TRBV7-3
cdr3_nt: TGTGCCAGCAGCGCCCAACTAGCGGGAGGATTCGAGCAGTACTTC
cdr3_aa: CASSAQLAGGFEQYF

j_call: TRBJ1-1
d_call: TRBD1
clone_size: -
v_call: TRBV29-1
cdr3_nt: TGCAGCGGTGCCTACGGGCAGGGACAGGCTTTCTTT
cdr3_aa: CSGAYGQGQAFF

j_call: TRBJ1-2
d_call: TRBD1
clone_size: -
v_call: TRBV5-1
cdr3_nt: TGCGCCAGCAGACGGACAGGTTCCTATGGCTACACCTTC
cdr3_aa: CASRRTGSYGYTF

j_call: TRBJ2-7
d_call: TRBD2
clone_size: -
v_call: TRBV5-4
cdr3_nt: TGTGCCAGCAGCTTGGTTCTAGCGGGAGTCGACGAGCAGTACTTC
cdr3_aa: CASSLVLAGVDEQYF

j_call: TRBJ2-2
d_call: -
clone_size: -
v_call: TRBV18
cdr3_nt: TGTGCCAGCTCACCACGTCAGACTAACACCGGGGAGCTGTTTTTT
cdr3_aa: CASSPRQTNTGELFF

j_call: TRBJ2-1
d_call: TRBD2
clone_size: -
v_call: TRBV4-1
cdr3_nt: TGCGCCAGCAGCCAGACCACTAGCGGGGGCCGCTCCTACAATGAGCAGTTCTTC
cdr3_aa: CASSQTTSGGRSYNEQFF

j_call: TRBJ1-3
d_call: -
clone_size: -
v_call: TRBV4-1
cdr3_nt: TGCGCCAGCAGCCAAATCGCGGCGGGGCCAAACACCATATATTTT
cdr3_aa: CASSQIAAGPNTIYF

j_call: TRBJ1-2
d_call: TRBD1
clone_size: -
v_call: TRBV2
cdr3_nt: TGTGCCAGCAGTGGTGAAAGGGGGCGCGGTGGCTACACCTTC
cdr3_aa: CASSGERGRGGYTF

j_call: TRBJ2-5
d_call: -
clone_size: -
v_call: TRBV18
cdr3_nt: TGTGCCAGCTCACCAAACTCAAAGGAGACCCAGTACTTC
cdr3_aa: CASSPNSKETQYF

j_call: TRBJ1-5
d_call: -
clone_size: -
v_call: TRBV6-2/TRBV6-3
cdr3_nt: TGTGCCAGCAGTTACTCCAGGGGTAGCAATCAGCCCCAGCATTTT
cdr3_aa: CASSYSRGSNQPQHF

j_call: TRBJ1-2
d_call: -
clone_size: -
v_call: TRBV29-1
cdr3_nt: TGCAGCGGACAGAGTCCGTACGACTATGGCTACACCTTC
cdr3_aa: CSGQSPYDYGYTF

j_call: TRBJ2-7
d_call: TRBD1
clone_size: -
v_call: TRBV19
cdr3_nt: TGTGCCAGTAGCCCGGGACAGGGGTTCGAGCAGTACTTC
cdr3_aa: CASSPGQGFEQYF

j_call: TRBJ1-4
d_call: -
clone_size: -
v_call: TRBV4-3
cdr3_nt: TGCGCCAGCAGCCAGAACATCAAAGAAAAACTGTTTTTT
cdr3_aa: CASSQNIKEKLFF

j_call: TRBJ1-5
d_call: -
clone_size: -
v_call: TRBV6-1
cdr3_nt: TGTGCCAGCAGTGAGACACGGGGGGGCAATCAGCCCCAGCATTTT
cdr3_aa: CASSETRGGNQPQHF

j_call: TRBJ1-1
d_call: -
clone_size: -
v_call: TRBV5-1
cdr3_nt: TGCGCCAGCAGCCTAAGCGGACAGACCCGATTT
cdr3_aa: CASSLSGQTRF

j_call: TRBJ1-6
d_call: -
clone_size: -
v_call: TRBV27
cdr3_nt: TGTGCCAGCAGTTCCTCCCCCGACATCTCTAATTCACCCCTCCACTTT
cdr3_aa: CASSSSPDISNSPLHF

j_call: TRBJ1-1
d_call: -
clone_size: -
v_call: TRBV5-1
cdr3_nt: TGCGCCAGCAGCTTGGCCGAGGGCGCGGGAGCTTTCTTT
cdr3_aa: CASSLAEGAGAFF

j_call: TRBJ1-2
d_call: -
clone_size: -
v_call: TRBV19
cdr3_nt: TGTGCCAGTACCATGGGGCAGGGGTACTATGGCTACACCTTC
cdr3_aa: CASTMGQGYYGYTF

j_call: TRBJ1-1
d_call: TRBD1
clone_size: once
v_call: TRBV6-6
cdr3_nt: TGTGCCAGCAGTTCCTCGGACAGGGGCACTGAAGCTTTCTTT
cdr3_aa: CASSSSDRGTEAFF

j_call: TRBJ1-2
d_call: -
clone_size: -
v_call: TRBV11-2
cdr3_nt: TGTGCCAGCAGCTCCAGGACAGCCCCTAACTATGGCTACACCTTC
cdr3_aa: CASSSRTAPNYGYTF

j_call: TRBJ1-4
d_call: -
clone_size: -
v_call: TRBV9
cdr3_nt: TGTGCCAGCAGCGTGGGCAAAACAACTAATGAAAAACTGTTTTTT
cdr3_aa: CASSVGKTTNEKLFF

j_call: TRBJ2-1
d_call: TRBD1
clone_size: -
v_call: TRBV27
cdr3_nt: TGTGCCAGCAGTCTTCCGATAAGACAGGGGACCCATGAGCAGTTCTTC
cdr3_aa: CASSLPIRQGTHEQFF

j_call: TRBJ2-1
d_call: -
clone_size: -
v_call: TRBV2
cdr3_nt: TGTGCCAGCAGTGGAGTGTCGGTGTCGCAGTTCTTC
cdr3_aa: CASSGVSVSQFF

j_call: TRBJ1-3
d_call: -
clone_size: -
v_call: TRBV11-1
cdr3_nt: TGTGCCAGCAGCCCGACAGAAGGAAACACCATATATTTT
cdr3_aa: CASSPTEGNTIYF

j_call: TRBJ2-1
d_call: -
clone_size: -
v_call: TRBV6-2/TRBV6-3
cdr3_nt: TGTGCCAGCAGTCTCCTTGGACAGTTCTCCTACAATGAGCAGTTCTTC
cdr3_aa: CASSLLGQFSYNEQFF

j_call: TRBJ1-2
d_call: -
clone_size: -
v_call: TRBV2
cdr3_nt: TGTGCCAGCAGTGTAGGGAGCGACTATGGCTACACCTTC
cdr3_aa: CASSVGSDYGYTF

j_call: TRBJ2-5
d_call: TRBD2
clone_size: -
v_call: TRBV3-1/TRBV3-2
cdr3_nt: TGTGCCAGCAGTCTCCTTAGCGGGAGCTTAGAGACCCAGTACTTC
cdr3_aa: CASSLLSGSLETQYF

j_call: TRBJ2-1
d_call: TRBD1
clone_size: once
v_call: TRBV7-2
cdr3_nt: TGTGCCAGCAGCCAGACAGGGGGCTACAATGAGCAGTTCTTC
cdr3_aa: CASSQTGGYNEQFF

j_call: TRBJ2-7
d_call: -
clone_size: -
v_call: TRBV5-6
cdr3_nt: TGTGCCAGCAGCCCGGACACCTCCTACGAGCAGTACTTC
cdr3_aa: CASSPDTSYEQYF

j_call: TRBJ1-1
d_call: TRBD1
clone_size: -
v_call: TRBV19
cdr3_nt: TGTGCCAGTAGTATTAGGGGAAGCGGGACAGGGGGAGCTTTCTTT
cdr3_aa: CASSIRGSGTGGAFF

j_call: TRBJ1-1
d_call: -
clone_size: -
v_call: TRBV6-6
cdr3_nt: TGTGCCAGCAGTTACTCCCGGTTGAGGTCAGCTTTCTTT
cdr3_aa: CASSYSRLRSAFF

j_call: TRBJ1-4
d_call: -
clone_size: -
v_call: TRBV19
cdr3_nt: TGTGCCAGTAGTCTACCTCCAACTAATGAAAAACTGTTTTTT
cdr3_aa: CASSLPPTNEKLFF

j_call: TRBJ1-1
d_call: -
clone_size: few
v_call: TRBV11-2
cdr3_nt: TGTGCCAGCAGCTTGAACAGGAACACTGAAGCTTTCTTT
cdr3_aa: CASSLNRNTEAFF

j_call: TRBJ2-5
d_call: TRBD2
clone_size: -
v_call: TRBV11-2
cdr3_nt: TGTGCCAGCAGCTTAGTTGCTAGCGGGGGGCACGAGACCCAGTACTTC
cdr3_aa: CASSLVASGGHETQYF